A single sample is the source of the 10 T cell receptor beta chains below, sequenced in a study of shared clonotypes between healthy human individuals. TCRdb keeps only in-frame clones here, not all; method: immunoSEQ multiplex PCR. Of some 740,000 clones detected, around 93% appear once; the ten largest clones hold less than 25%. Naive CD8 populations comprised CD45RO-negative cells positively selected for CCR7, excluding terminally differentiated effector memory CD45RA+ cells. The sequencing sample was made of naive CD8+ T cells sorted from blood. The origin of the receptors is a man between 25 and 39 years old in good health.

V and J are TRBV28 and TRBJ2-3; no firm D call. CDR3 length equals 15 residues. Germline V gene data show CDR1 as MDHEN and CDR2 as SYDVKM. The V end lost 6 bases, the J end lost 0 bases, and 13 bases lay between the germline ends. The CDR3 DNA reads as TGTGCCAGCAGGGGTCGGGTCTCTAGCACAGATACGCAGTATTTT. Residues: CASRGRVSSTDTQYF.

V and J are TRBV5-8 and TRBJ2-1, with D possibly TRBD1 on 5 matching bases. The germline V gene encodes CDR1 SGHTS and CDR2 YDEGEE. Trimming left V 0 bases short and J 7 bases short, with 11 bases between. The CDR3 sequence is 14 residues long. The CDR3 region is CASSLGQLGNEQFF. DNA of the CDR3: TGTGCCAGCAGCTTGGGACAGCTTGGGAATGAGCAGTTCTTC.

This sequence joins TRBV7-9 and TRBJ2-1; 7 nucleotides line up with TRBD2. The CDR3 has 17 amino acids. Per germline, CDR1 SEHNR and CDR2 FQNEAQ (reference sequence). The ends lost 4 bases at V and 8 bases at J; junction bases unmatched: 17. The CDR3 loop reads CASSWPSGYAPPDEQFF. The CDR3 nucleotides read TGTGCCAGCAGCTGGCCTAGCGGTTATGCCCCTCCGGATGAGCAGTTCTTC.

The rearrangement links TRBV14 to TRBJ2-5; D ambiguous. Germline V gene lookup returns CDR1 SGHDN and CDR2 FVKESK. The V and J ends lost 0 bases and 5 bases respectively, with 19 bases between them. CDR3 length: 17 amino acids. Written as DNA, the CDR3 is TGTGCCAGCAGCCAAGATTACGGACCCTTGGCCGGGGAGACCCAGTACTTC. It translates to CASSQDYGPLAGETQYF.

This chain joins TRBV4-1 and TRBJ1-2, with TRBD1 identical over 11 bases. The ends lost 0 bases at V and 8 bases at J; junction bases unmatched: 8. The CDR3 spans 16 residues. Germline V gene sequence: CDR1 MGHRA, CDR2 YSYEKL. The CDR3 is CASSQEIGTGGNGYTF. As DNA, the CDR3 is TGCGCCAGCAGCCAAGAAATCGGGACAGGGGGGAACGGCTACACCTTC.

The chain links TRBV9 to TRBJ1-2, with D tentatively TRBD1 (5 bases). The germline V gene has CDR1 SGDLS and CDR2 YYNGEE. The CDR3 is 15 amino acids. V lost 0 bases and J 0 bases, leaving 9 bases between the germline ends. Written as DNA, the CDR3 is TGTGCCAGCAGCGTAGCTCGGGGGACTAACTATGGCTACACCTTC. Protein sequence: CASSVARGTNYGYTF.

This chain uses TRBV7-9 with TRBJ1-1; D remains ambiguous. V gave up 2 bases and J gave up 1 base, with 8 bases separating them. The CDR3 has 14 residues. CDR1 and CDR2 (germline): SEHNR, FQNEAQ (reference sequence). The CDR3 loop is CASSLPNKNTEAFF. The CDR3 DNA is TGTGCCAGCAGCTTACCAAACAAGAACACTGAAGCTTTCTTT.

This sequence joins TRBV27 and TRBJ2-4; D could derive from TRBD1 or TRBD2 (5 bases each). CDR1 is MNHEY and CDR2 is SMNVEV in the germline V gene (reference sequence). V lost 6 bases and J 15 bases, leaving 15 bases between the germline ends. The CDR3 is made up of 11 amino acids. The chain's CDR3 is CASSRDRLWYF. In nucleotides, the CDR3 is TGTGCCAGCAGCCGGGACCGCCTTTGGTACTTC.

J is TRBJ2-1 and V is TRBV15; 9 bases are a match to TRBD2. The V and J ends lost 2 bases and 8 bases, in that order; junction bases with no gene match: 10. This CDR3 is 16 amino acids long. Germline assignment: CDR1 LNHNV and CDR2 YYDKDF (reference sequence). Here the CDR3 reads CATSRLRAGGIDEQFF. DNA for the CDR3: TGTGCCACCAGCAGATTAAGGGCGGGAGGGATCGATGAGCAGTTCTTC.

V gene TRBV7-6 combines with J gene TRBJ2-2; 9 bases are shared with TRBD2. Looked up from germline, CDR1 is SGHVS and CDR2 is FNYEAQ. The CDR3 is 18 amino acids. The V and J ends lost 5 bases and 5 bases, in that order; junction bases with no gene match: 15. Here the CDR3 reads CASSPPHSSGVFTGELFF. CDR3 in DNA: TGTGCCAGCAGCCCACCACATTCTAGCGGGGTATTTACCGGGGAGCTGTTTTTT.